Listed here are 9 T cell receptor beta chains from one sample, sequenced in a study of T cells in localized non-small cell lung cancer (dated by TCRdb to the early 2020s). The library was produced with the immunoSEQ multiplex PCR assay. In its TCRdb copy, this immuneACCESS table keeps in-frame sequences only and misses some clones. Where compared with another copy, unresolved V genes explain less than half of these, and the others have no known cause. The sample table shows fewer than 95,000 clones, and around 90% are seen once. The ten largest clonotypes hold approximately 4% of the sample. This specimen consisted of PBMCs, obtained before any cancer treatment. Receptors originate from a woman aged 35 to 70 with stage II squamous cell lung carcinoma.

V gene TRBV5-6 combines with J gene TRBJ2-5, with D possibly TRBD2 on 5 matching bases. The V and J ends lost 1 base and 1 base respectively, with 11 bases between them. Germline lookup yields CDR1 SGHDT and CDR2 YYEEEE. This CDR3 has 15 residues. CDR3 amino acids: CASSLLGETQETQYF. Here the CDR3 DNA reads TGTGCCAGCAGCTTGCTCGGGGAGACCCAAGAGACCCAGTACTTC.

This sequence joins TRBV7-2 and TRBJ1-5; 8 nucleotides align to TRBD1. Germline trimming cut 5 bases from V and 3 bases from J; bases unmatched to any gene: 3. CDR3 length equals 14 residues. Germline CDR1 SGHTA, CDR2 FQGNSA. The CDR3: CASSRDRFNQPQHF. The CDR3 DNA is TGTGCCAGCAGCCGGGACAGGTTCAATCAGCCCCAGCATTTT.

The chain has TRBV15 and TRBJ1-1; D not certain. The CDR3 is made up of 15 amino acids. Germline V gene data show CDR1 as LNHNV and CDR2 as YYDKDF (reference sequence). Trimming shortened V by 2 bases and J by 1 base, and 11 bases separated the two germline ends. The CDR3 nucleotides read TGTGCCACCAGCAGACCCCGGACGGGGAACACTGAAGCTTTCTTT. It specifies CATSRPRTGNTEAFF.

The rearrangement uses TRBV2 and TRBJ2-2; 7 bases are shared with TRBD1. Germline-derived CDR1 and CDR2 are SNHLY and FYNNEI. This CDR3 is built from 14 residues. The ends lost 6 bases at V and 5 bases at J; junction bases unmatched: 6. The DNA of the CDR3 is TGTGCCAGCAGACCGGACAGGTTGACCGGGGAGCTGTTTTTT. Its translation: CASRPDRLTGELFF.

DNA of the CDR3: TGTGCCAGCAGCTTAGTTGGGACAGGGCTTGCCGAGCAGTACTTC. It translates to CASSLVGTGLAEQYF. The chain carries TRBV7-2 and TRBJ2-7; TRBD1 matches at 9 bases. The CDR3 is 15 residues long. Germline-derived CDR1 and CDR2 are SGHTA and FQGNSA. V shed 1 base, J shed 6 bases, and the junction held 7 bases outside the gene matches. Supplemented by reference TRBV7-2 and TRBJ2-7, the full variable domain reads GAGVSQSPSNKVTEKGKDVELRCDPISGHTALYWYRQSLGQGLEFLIYFQGNSAPDKSGLPSDRFSAERTGGSVSTLTIQRTQQEDSAVYLCASSLVGTGLAEQYFGPGTRLTVT.

Judged by abundance, this clone is medium-sized (0.01 to 0.1%). This chain connects TRBV7-9 to TRBJ2-7; a possible D gene is TRBD1 (6 bases). Trimming took off 3 bases at V and 4 bases at J, with 13 bases between the two ends. CDR1 and CDR2 from the germline V gene are SEHNR and FQNEAQ (reference sequence). The CDR3 length is 14 residues. The CDR3 is CASSFGGQSYEQYF. CDR3 nucleotides: TGTGCCAGCAGCTTCGGCGGACAGTCTTACGAGCAGTACTTC.

The chain recombines TRBV6-6 with TRBJ2-1; D unresolved. CDR3 length: 12 amino acids. Trimming stripped 2 bases from V and 8 bases from J, with 7 bases between. Germline-derived CDR1 and CDR2 are MNHNY and SVGAGI (reference sequence). The CDR3 loop is CASSYGPDEQFF. The CDR3 nucleotides read TGTGCCAGCAGTTACGGACCTGATGAGCAGTTCTTC.

This sequence joins TRBV15 and TRBJ2-7, with D possibly matching TRBD1 (6 bases). Between the trimmed V and J ends, which lost 5 bases and 2 bases, there was a span of 10 bases. CDR3 length: 13 residues. Looked up from germline, CDR1 is LNHNV and CDR2 is YYDKDF (reference sequence). CDR3: CATSGDTAYEQYF. In nucleotides, the CDR3 is TGTGCCACCAGCGGGGACACCGCCTACGAGCAGTACTTC.

The rearrangement joins TRBV7-8 to TRBJ2-1, with 7 bases lining up with TRBD2. CDR1 is SGHVS, CDR2 FQNEAQ, per germline. This CDR3 is built from 17 residues. J gave up 9 bases and V 5 bases, and 19 bases lay outside the gene matches. The CDR3 sequence: CASSRPRVAGALGEQFF. The DNA of the CDR3 is TGTGCCAGCAGCCGCCCACGGGTTGCGGGAGCCCTCGGTGAGCAGTTCTTC.